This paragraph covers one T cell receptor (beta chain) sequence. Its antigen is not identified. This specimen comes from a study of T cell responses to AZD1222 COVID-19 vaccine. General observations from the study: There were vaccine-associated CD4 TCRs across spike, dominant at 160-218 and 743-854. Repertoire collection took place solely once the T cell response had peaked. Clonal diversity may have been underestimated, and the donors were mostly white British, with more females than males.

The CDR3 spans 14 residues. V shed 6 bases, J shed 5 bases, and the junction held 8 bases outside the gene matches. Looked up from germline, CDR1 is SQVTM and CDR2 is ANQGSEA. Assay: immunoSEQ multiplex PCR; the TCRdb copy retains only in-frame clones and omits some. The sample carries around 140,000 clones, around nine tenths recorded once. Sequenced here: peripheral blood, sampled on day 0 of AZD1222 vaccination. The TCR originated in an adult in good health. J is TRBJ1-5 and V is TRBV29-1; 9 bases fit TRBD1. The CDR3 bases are TGCAGCGTCGGAACGGGACAGGGATATCAGCCCCAGCATTTT. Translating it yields CSVGTGQGYQPQHF.